These 8 T cell receptor beta chains were all obtained from the same sample, sequenced in a study of CD8 T cells in Susac syndrome. An amount of RNA that ranged from roughly 0.45 to 1 ug was reverse transcribed with random hexamers. MiXCR, applied by TCRdb to the immunoSEQ multiplex PCR reads, yields one record per CDR3 protein. The sample holds approximately 150,000 distinct CDR3 sequences, around 94% seen once. Sample: CD4+ T cells from PBMCs. The receptors stem from a human donor in good health.

The V gene is TRBV19, the J gene TRBJ2-7, with 7 positions matching TRBD2. J gave up 0 bases and V 6 bases, and 11 bases lay outside the gene matches. This CDR3 spans 16 amino acids. Per the germline V gene, CDR1 is LNHDA and CDR2 is SQIVND (reference sequence). The CDR3 here is CASRASARTSSYEQYF. Written as DNA, the CDR3 is TGTGCCAGTAGGGCTAGCGCCCGGACTAGCTCCTACGAGCAGTACTTC.

V and J are TRBV27 and TRBJ1-5; D may be TRBD1 (6 bases). Germline values: CDR1 MNHEY, CDR2 SMNVEV (reference sequence). V shed 7 bases and J shed 0 bases, with 19 bases lying between them. The length of the CDR3 is 17 residues. CDR3 coding DNA: TGTGCCAGCACGTCTAAAACGGGACATTATAGCAATCAGCCCCAGCATTTT. Protein product: CASTSKTGHYSNQPQHF.

The CDR3 sequence: CASSAGTGAGVGYTF. The DNA of the CDR3 is TGTGCCAGCAGTGCCGGGACAGGGGCGGGTGTGGGCTACACCTTC. This chain links TRBV2 with TRBJ1-2, with 10 positions matching TRBD1. CDR3 length: 15 amino acids. After removal of 4 bases from V and 8 bases from J, the junction contained 10 bases not matched to a gene. Germline V lookup: CDR1 SNHLY, CDR2 FYNNEI. The full variable domain, in which reference TRBV2 and TRBJ1-2 provide the parts outside the CDR3, is EPEVTQTPSHQVTQMGQEVILRCVPISNHLYFYWYRQILGQKVEFLVSFYNNEISEKSEIFDDQFSVERPDGSNFTLKIRSTKLEDSAMYFCASSAGTGAGVGYTFGSGTRLTVV.

The V and J genes are TRBV2 and TRBJ2-1, with 8 bases lining up with TRBD2. Per germline, CDR1 SNHLY and CDR2 FYNNEI. The CDR3 extends over 15 amino acids. The junction had 5 bases not matched to a gene; V was cut back by 7 bases and J by 0 bases. The CDR3 here is CASKAGTSSYNEQFF. The CDR3 nucleotides read TGTGCCAGCAAAGCAGGGACTAGCTCCTACAATGAGCAGTTCTTC.

V is TRBV2 and J is TRBJ2-6, with 9 bases aligning to TRBD1. The germline V gene has CDR1 SNHLY and CDR2 FYNNEI. The CDR3 is 18 residues long. V shed 7 bases, J shed 2 bases, and the junction held 12 bases outside the gene matches. This CDR3 is CASTEPGQGLAGANVLTF. The CDR3 nucleotides are TGTGCCAGCACCGAACCGGGACAGGGCTTGGCTGGGGCCAACGTCCTGACTTTC.

The CDR3 DNA reads TGCAGTGCTTCGAGGACAGGAGGAGAGACCCAGTACTTC. Translation: CSASRTGGETQYF. The rearrangement links TRBV20-1 to TRBJ2-5; TRBD1 agrees at 7 bases. The CDR3 has 13 amino acids. V was clipped by 5 bases and J by 4 bases; unmatched bases: 7. Per germline, CDR1 DFQATT and CDR2 SNEGSKA (reference sequence).

This clonotype was observed once. The chain recombines TRBV5-4 with TRBJ1-1, with 7 bases fitting TRBD1. Trimming cost V 4 bases and J 4 bases; bases outside gene matches: 7. Germline CDR1 SGHNT, CDR2 YYREEE (reference sequence). This CDR3 comprises 14 residues. CDR3 sequence: CASSKTGLSTEAFF. CDR3 sequence (DNA): TGTGCCAGCAGCAAGACAGGGTTGAGCACTGAAGCTTTCTTT. Full variable domain (missing parts from reference TRBV5-4 and TRBJ1-1): ETGVTQSPTHLIKTRGQQVTLRCSSQSGHNTVSWYQQALGQGPQFIFQYYREEENGRGNFPPRFSGLQFPNYSSELNVNALELDDSALYLCASSKTGLSTEAFFGQGTRLTVV.

The CDR3 region is CASSLEAATGELFF. CDR3 DNA: TGTGCCAGCAGCTTGGAAGCGGCTACCGGGGAGCTGTTTTTT. This chain uses TRBV5-4 with TRBJ2-2; TRBD2 is a possible D gene (5 bases). The CDR3 totals 14 residues. V was clipped by 0 bases and J by 5 bases, with 8 bases between them. CDR1 and CDR2 (germline): SGHNT, YYREEE (reference sequence).